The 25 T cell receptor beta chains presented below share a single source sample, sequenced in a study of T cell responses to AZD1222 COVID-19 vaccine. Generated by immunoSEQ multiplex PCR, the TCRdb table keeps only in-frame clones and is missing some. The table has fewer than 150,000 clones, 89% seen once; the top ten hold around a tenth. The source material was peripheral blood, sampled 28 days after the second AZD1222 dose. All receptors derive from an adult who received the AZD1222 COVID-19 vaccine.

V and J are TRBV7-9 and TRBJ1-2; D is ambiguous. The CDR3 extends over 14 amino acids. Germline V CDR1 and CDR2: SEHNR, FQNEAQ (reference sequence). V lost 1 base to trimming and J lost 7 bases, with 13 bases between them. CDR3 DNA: TGTGCCAGCAGCTTAGTTGCCAACCTGGGTGGCTACACCTTC. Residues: CASSLVANLGGYTF.

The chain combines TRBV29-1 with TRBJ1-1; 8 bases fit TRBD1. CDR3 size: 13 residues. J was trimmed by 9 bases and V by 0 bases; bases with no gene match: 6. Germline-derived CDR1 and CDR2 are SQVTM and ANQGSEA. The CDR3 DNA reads TGCAGCGTTGAAGAAACAGGGGGTAGAAAAGCTTTCTTT. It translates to CSVEETGGRKAFF.

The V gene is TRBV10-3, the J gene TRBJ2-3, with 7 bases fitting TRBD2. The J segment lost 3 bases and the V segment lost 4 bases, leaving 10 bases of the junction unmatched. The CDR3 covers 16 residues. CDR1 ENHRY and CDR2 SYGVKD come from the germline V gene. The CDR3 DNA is TGTGCCATCAGTGGTCCTGCCGCGGGGGAAACAGATACGCAGTATTTT. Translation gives CAISGPAAGETDTQYF.

The DNA of the CDR3 is TGTGCCAGCTCACCACTTACTGCCGGTAATCAGCCCCAGCATTTT. This sequence encodes CASSPLTAGNQPQHF. This chain connects TRBV18 to TRBJ1-5; D is ambiguous. With 1 base removed from V and 4 bases from J, the gap between germline ends came to 11 bases. CDR3 length: 15 amino acids. Germline V gene lookup returns CDR1 KGHSH and CDR2 LQKENI.

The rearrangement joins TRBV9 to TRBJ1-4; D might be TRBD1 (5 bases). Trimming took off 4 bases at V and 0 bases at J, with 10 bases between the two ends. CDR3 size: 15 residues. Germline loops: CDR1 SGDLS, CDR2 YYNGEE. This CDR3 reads CASSPSGSTNEKLFF. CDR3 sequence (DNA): TGTGCCAGCAGCCCCTCAGGGTCAACTAATGAAAAACTGTTTTTT.

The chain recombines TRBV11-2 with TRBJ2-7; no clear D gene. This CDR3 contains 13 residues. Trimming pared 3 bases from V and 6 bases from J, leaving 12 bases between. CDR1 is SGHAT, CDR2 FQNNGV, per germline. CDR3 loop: CASSLTPSREQYF. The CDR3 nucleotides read TGTGCCAGCAGCTTGACCCCTTCGCGCGAGCAGTACTTC.

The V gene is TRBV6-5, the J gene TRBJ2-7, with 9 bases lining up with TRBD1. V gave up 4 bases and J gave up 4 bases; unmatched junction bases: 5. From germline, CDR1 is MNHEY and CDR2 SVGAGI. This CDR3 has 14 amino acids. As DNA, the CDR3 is TGTGCCAGCAGTTCACCGGGACAGGGATACGAGCAGTACTTC. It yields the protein CASSSPGQGYEQYF.

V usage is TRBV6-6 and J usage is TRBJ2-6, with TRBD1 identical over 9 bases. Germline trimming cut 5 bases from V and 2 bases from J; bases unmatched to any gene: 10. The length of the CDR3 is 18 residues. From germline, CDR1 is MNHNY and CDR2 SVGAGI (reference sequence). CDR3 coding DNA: TGTGCCAGCAGTCCTCCGGGACAGGGTATAACTGGGGCCAACGTCCTGACTTTC. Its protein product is CASSPPGQGITGANVLTF.

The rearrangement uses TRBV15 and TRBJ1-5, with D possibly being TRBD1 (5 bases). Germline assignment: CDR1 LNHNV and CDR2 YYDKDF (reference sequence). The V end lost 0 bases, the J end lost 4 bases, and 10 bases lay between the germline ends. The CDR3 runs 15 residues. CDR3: CATSRDRDLNQPQHF. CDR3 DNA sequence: TGTGCCACCAGCAGAGATCGGGACCTGAATCAGCCCCAGCATTTT.

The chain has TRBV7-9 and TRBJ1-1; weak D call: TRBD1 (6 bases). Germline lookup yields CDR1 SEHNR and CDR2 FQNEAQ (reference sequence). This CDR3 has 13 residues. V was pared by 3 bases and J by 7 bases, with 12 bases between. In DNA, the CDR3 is TGTGCCAGCAGCTTGGGCAGGGGAGGTGAAGCTTTCTTT. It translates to CASSLGRGGEAFF.

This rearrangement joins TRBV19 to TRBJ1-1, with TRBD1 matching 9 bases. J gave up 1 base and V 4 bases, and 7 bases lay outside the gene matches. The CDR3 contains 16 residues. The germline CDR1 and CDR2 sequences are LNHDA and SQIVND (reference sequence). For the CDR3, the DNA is TGTGCCAGTAGTAGGTCCCGGGACAGGGCGAACACTGAAGCTTTCTTT. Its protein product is CASSRSRDRANTEAFF.

The CDR3 bases are TGTGCCAGCAGCTTAATTGGGGGCTTAGTGGCTGAAGCTTTCTTT. This gives the protein CASSLIGGLVAEAFF. The rearrangement links TRBV11-2 to TRBJ1-1; a weak D match, TRBD1 (6 bases). From germline, CDR1 is SGHAT and CDR2 FQNNGV. Trimming took off 2 bases at V and 6 bases at J, with 16 bases between the two ends. CDR3 length: 15 amino acids.

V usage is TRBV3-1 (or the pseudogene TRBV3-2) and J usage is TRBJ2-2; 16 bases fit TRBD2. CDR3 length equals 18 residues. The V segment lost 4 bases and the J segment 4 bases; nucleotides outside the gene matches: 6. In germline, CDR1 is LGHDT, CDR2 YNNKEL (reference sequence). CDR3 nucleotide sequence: TGTGCCAGCAGCCGCGGGACTAGCGGGAGGGGGGTCACCGGGGAGCTGTTTTTT. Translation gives CASSRGTSGRGVTGELFF.

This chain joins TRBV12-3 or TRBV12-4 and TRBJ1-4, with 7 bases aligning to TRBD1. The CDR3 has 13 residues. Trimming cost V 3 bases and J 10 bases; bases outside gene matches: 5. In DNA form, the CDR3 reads TGTGCCAGCAGTTTTGGCGGACAGGCAAAACTGTTTTTT. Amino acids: CASSFGGQAKLFF.

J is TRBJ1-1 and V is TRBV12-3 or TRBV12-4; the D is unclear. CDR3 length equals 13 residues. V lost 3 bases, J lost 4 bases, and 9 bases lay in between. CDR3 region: CASSFGSSTEAFF. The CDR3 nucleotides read TGTGCCAGCAGTTTTGGGTCTTCCACTGAAGCTTTCTTT.

The CDR3 reads CASSPESGVKGEKLFF. Written as DNA, the CDR3 is TGTGCCAGCAGTCCCGAGTCCGGGGTAAAGGGTGAAAAACTGTTTTTT. V and J are TRBV27 and TRBJ1-4; no clear D gene. This CDR3 region has 16 residues. Germline CDR1 reads MNHEY; CDR2 reads SMNVEV (reference sequence). V was shortened by 5 bases and J by 7 bases, with 20 bases between the two germline ends.

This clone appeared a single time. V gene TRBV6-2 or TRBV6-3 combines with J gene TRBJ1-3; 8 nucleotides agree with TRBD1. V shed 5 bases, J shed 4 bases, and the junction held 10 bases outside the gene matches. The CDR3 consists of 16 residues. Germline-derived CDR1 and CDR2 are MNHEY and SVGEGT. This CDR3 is CASSQPQGAIGNTIYF. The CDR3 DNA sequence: TGTGCCAGCAGTCAACCTCAGGGGGCGATCGGAAACACCATATATTTT.

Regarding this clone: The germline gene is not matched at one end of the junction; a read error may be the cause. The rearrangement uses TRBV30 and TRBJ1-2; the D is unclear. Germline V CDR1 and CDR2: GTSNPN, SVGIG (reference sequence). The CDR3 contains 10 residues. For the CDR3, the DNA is TGTGCCTGGAGTGTCCGTACCCTGGACTTC. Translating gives CAWSVRTLDF.

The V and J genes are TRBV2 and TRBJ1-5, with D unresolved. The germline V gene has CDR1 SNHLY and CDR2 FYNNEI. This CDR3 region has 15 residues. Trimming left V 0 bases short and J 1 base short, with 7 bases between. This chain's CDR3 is CASSEAGRSNQPQHF. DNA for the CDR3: TGTGCCAGCAGTGAAGCAGGGAGGAGCAATCAGCCCCAGCATTTT. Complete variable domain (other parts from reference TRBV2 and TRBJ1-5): EPEVTQTPSHQVTQMGQEVILRCVPISNHLYFYWYRQILGQKVEFLVSFYNNEISEKSEIFDDQFSVERPDGSNFTLKIRSTKLEDSAMYFCASSEAGRSNQPQHFGDGTRLSIL.

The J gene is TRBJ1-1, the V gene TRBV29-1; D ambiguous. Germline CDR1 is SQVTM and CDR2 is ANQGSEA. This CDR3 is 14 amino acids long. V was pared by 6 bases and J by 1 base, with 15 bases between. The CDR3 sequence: CSVSPNLGNTEAFF. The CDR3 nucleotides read TGCAGCGTCAGCCCCAACCTCGGGAACACTGAAGCTTTCTTT.

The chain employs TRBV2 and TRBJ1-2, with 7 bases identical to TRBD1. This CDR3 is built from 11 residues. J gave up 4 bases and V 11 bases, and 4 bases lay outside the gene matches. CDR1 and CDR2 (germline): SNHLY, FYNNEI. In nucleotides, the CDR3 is TGTGCCGCCTGGGACAGCTATGGCTACACCTTC. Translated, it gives CAAWDSYGYTF.

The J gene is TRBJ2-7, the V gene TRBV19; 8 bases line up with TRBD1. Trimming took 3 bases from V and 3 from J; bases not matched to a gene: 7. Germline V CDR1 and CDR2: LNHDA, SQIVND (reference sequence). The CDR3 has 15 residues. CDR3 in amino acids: CASSIRAGGYYEQYF. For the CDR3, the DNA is TGTGCCAGTAGTATTCGGGCAGGGGGCTACTACGAGCAGTACTTC.

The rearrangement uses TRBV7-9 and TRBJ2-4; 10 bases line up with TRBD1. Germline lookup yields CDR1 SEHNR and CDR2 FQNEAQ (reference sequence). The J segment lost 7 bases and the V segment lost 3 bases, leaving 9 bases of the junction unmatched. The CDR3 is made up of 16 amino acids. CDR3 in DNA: TGTGCCAGCAGCTTCGGCGACAGGGGGCGACGGAACATTCAGTACTTC. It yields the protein CASSFGDRGRRNIQYF.

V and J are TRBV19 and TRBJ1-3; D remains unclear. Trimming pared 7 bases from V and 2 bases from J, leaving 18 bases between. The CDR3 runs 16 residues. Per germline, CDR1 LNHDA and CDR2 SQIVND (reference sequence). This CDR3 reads CASTRLAEFAGNTIYF. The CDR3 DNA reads TGTGCCAGTACCCGACTGGCGGAATTCGCTGGAAACACCATATATTTT.

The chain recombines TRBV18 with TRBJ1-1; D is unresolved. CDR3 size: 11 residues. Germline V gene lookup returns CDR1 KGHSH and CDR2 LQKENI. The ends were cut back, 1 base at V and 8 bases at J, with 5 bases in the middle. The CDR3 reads CASSPREEAFF. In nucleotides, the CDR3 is TGTGCCAGCTCACCACGGGAGGAAGCTTTCTTT.